The sequence of this TCR beta chain was determined in a study of response to subunit inactivated influenza vaccine. Broader study findings: It was suggested by the authors that few new T cells are recruited by each seasonal influenza vaccination.

This clonotype showed up just a few times. Antigen specificity is unknown. TCRdb re-analysed the RT-PCR reads in MiXCR, keeping a single row per CDR3 protein. This sample has around 530,000 distinct CDR3 sequences; approximately 12% occur once, and the top ten carry 9.5% to 13%. The sequences come from PBMCs from blood, collected on the day of vaccination. The clonotype was recovered from a man aged 45-60 years who received an inactivated influenza vaccine.

The CDR3 spells CSANKSPGLSNQPQHF. CDR3 in DNA: TGCAGTGCTAATAAATCACCGGGACTGAGCAATCAGCCCCAGCATTTT. The chain couples TRBV20-1 to TRBJ1-5; perhaps TRBD1 as D (5 bases). Trimming took off 4 bases at V and 1 base at J, with 17 bases between the two ends. This CDR3 has 16 residues. CDR1 DFQATT and CDR2 SNEGSKA come from the germline V gene (reference sequence).